This entry describes one TCR beta chain. The antigen is not known. TCRdb fed the reads into MiXCR, producing one record per CDR3 protein. The sample holds more than 200,000 distinct CDR3 sequences; over 8% are singletons and the top ten take roughly 15%. This sample was included in a study of T cell repertoires in cytomegalovirus infection. In the study overall: CMV infection together with matching HLA type was indicated by public TCR beta signatures. The study's findings and limits: Ex vivo, HLA-C-restricted CMV-specific TCR beta clonotypes prevailed over the rest of the response. Summed frequency of public TCR beta families distinguished CMV carriers with the relevant HLA.

This CDR3 is 12 amino acids long. V dropped 4 bases and J dropped 5 bases, with 8 bases sitting between them. In germline, CDR1 is SNHLY, CDR2 FYNNEI. V and J are TRBV2 and TRBJ2-5; no definite D call. Sequencing was performed on PBMCs. This sequence was found in a human donor in good health (CMV status not recorded). Some clones in this sample may be carry-over from other donors' samples. CDR3 DNA: TGTGCCAGCAGTGGTCCGGTTGAGACCCAGTACTTC. It is translated as CASSGPVETQYF.